Below, one T cell receptor beta chain is given with its context. As originally analysed: Estimated nucleated cell counts came from reference gene primer amplification. Profiled with immunoSEQ multiplex PCR; TCRdb holds only in-frame clones, not every one. V and J calls and clone size are given by that table; D and trimming were obtained from the DNA. The sample includes some 50,000 clones, less than 85% seen only once; the top ten take 4.4%. The data stem from a study of blood T cell repertoires in COVID-19. Study-wide background: From the United States, Italy and Spain came samples of acute and convalescent COVID-19. Sources were T cells, B-cell-depleted T cells, or PBMCs; the material itself was cDNA or gDNA.

The germline gives CDR1 MGHRA, CDR2 YSYEKL. The V gene end was trimmed by 6 bases and the J gene end by 6 bases; junction bases not matched to a gene: 11. The CDR3 extends over 16 amino acids. This sequence joins TRBV4-1 and TRBJ2-1, with 10 bases identical to TRBD2. The receptor's source is a middle-aged man with active COVID-19. The sample was peripheral blood. CDR3 in amino acids: CASSTDQRGGRNEQFF. DNA for the CDR3: TGCGCCAGCAGTACAGATCAGCGGGGGGGCCGCAATGAGCAGTTCTTC.